This T cell receptor (beta chain) emerged from a study of siplizumab effects on memory and regulatory T cells. Whole-study results and caveats: Under siplizumab, alloreactive sequences traced to unstimulated CD4+ memory cells were significantly reduced. Suppressive activity of Tregs proliferating in siplizumab cultures remained unconfirmed. Roughly 75-95% of proliferating CD4+ or CD8+ clones lacked a naive or memory phenotype that could be assigned. Memory cells seemed less diverse than naive T cells, which seemed major alloresponse contributors.

Generated by immunoSEQ multiplex PCR, the TCRdb table keeps only in-frame clones and is missing some. This table holds roughly 5,900 clones, less than 65% found once. As for this clone: The antigen remains undetermined.

The receptor comes from a human donor in good health. The sample consisted of effector memory CD8+ T cells sorted from blood. Subset noted: unstimulated CD8+ effector memory T cells.

CDR3 DNA sequence: TGTGCCAGCAGCGAAAAGGGACTAGCGGAATACAATGAGCAGTTCTTC. Translation: CASSEKGLAEYNEQFF. The chain employs TRBV6-4 and TRBJ2-1; 11 bases map to TRBD2. The CDR3 has 16 amino acids. Germline V CDR1 and CDR2: MRHNA, SNTAGT. J lost 4 bases, V lost 6 bases, and 8 bases had no gene match.